The rows below give T cell receptor beta chains drawn from one sample of a study of blood T cell repertoires in COVID-19. Profiled with immunoSEQ multiplex PCR; TCRdb holds only in-frame clones, not every one. Among 200,000 to 250,000 clones listed, roughly 84% were seen once. The specimen sequenced was peripheral blood. Every receptor here comes from a man aged 40-49 years with acute or convalescent COVID-19. CDR3s include the opening cysteine and the closing phenylalanine or tryptophan. The D gene is left open where the match is weak. Size is omitted from some rows. Given values are once, few, many or a class for expanded clones.

TRBV23-1	TRBD1	.	TRBJ1-2	CASSSWDRADSGYTF	TGCGCCAGCAGTTCATGGGACAGGGCTGACTCTGGCTACACCTTC
TRBV14	.	.	TRBJ2-5	CASSQVRETQYF	TGTGCCAGCAGCCAAGTGAGGGAGACCCAGTACTTC
TRBV7-6	.	.	TRBJ2-7	CASSLARGEQYF	TGTGCCAGCAGCTTAGCTCGGGGCGAGCAGTACTTC
TRBV2	.	.	TRBJ1-5	CASTREGNQPQHF	TGTGCCAGCACGAGGGAAGGGAATCAGCCCCAGCATTTT
TRBV9	.	once	TRBJ2-1	CASSSTGGSLWQFF	.
TRBV29-1	.	.	TRBJ1-2	CSVEETSPYGYTF	TGCAGCGTTGAAGAGACATCCCCCTATGGCTACACCTTC
TRBV3-1/TRBV3-2	.	few	TRBJ2-7	CASSQSYEQYF	TGTGCCAGCAGCCAGAGCTACGAGCAGTACTTC
TRBV10-1	.	.	TRBJ2-7	CANEFQGRIFPYEQYF	TGCGCCAACGAATTCCAGGGGAGAATATTTCCCTACGAGCAGTACTTC
TRBV3-1/TRBV3-2	TRBD1	.	TRBJ1-1	CASSPGGLNTEAFF	TGTGCCAGCAGCCCAGGGGGGCTGAACACTGAAGCTTTCTTT
TRBV30	.	once	TRBJ2-3	CAWSVPSRGPTQYF	TGTGCCTGGAGTGTACCCTCCCGAGGCCCTACGCAGTATTTT
TRBV4-2	TRBD2	.	TRBJ2-1	CASSQDRSGVKGEQFF	TGTGCCAGCAGCCAAGACCGCAGCGGGGTAAAAGGTGAGCAGTTCTTC
TRBV29-1	TRBD2	.	TRBJ2-1	CSVEGPAPSGGWNEQFF	TGCAGCGTTGAAGGACCGGCCCCTAGCGGGGGCTGGAATGAGCAGTTCTTC
TRBV7-2	TRBD2	.	TRBJ2-1	CASSLDRGGYNEQFF	TGTGCCAGCAGCTTAGACCGGGGGGGGTACAATGAGCAGTTCTTC
TRBV3-1/TRBV3-2	TRBD1	few	TRBJ1-5	CASSKGANQPQHF	TGTGCCAGCAGCAAGGGGGCGAATCAGCCCCAGCATTTT
TRBV6-5	.	.	TRBJ2-3	CASSYLSNTDTQYF	TGTGCCAGCAGTTATCTGAGCAATACAGATACGCAGTATTTT
TRBV19	TRBD1	.	TRBJ1-2	CASSMRDRDGYTF	TGTGCCAGTAGTATGAGGGACAGGGATGGCTACACCTTC
TRBV12-3/TRBV12-4	.	.	TRBJ2-5	CASSFDWQETQYF	TGTGCCAGCAGTTTCGACTGGCAAGAGACCCAGTACTTC
TRBV19	TRBD1	.	TRBJ1-2	CASSPDRDGYTF	TGTGCCAGTAGTCCGGACAGGGATGGCTACACCTTC
TRBV15	.	.	TRBJ2-5	CATSNPTTLGETQYF	TGTGCCACCAGCAACCCCACTACCTTAGGAGAGACCCAGTACTTC
TRBV7-2	TRBD1	once	TRBJ2-7	CASSRATGALYEQYF	TGTGCCAGCAGCAGAGCGACAGGGGCCCTCTACGAGCAGTACTTC
TRBV2	TRBD2	few	TRBJ2-1	CASSGTSGGNNEQFF	TGTGCCAGCAGTGGGACTAGCGGGGGAAACAATGAGCAGTTCTTC
TRBV3-1/TRBV3-2	TRBD1	.	TRBJ1-2	CASSAGQGANYGYTF	TGTGCCAGCAGCGCGGGACAGGGTGCTAACTATGGCTACACCTTC
TRBV5-4	TRBD1	.	TRBJ1-1	CASSRTGVGTEAFF	TGTGCCAGCAGCCGGACAGGGGTGGGCACTGAAGCTTTCTTT
TRBV2	.	few	TRBJ1-6	CASSGDSPLHF	TGTGCCAGCTCCGGGGATTCACCCCTCCACTTT
TRBV6-5	.	.	TRBJ2-7	CASTQESYEQYF	TGTGCCAGCACACAGGAGTCCTACGAGCAGTACTTC
TRBV10-3	TRBD1	few	TRBJ2-7	CALGQGPEQYF	TGTGCCTTAGGACAGGGACCCGAGCAGTACTTC
TRBV2	.	.	TRBJ1-2	CATPGNGGATF	TGTGCCACCCCTGGAAATGGGGGGGCAACCTTC
TRBV7-3	TRBD1	.	TRBJ2-7	CASSLLPGQGASYEQYF	TGTGCCAGCAGCTTACTCCCGGGACAGGGGGCGTCCTACGAGCAGTACTTC
TRBV29-1	.	.	TRBJ1-1	CSVALREGTEAFF	TGCAGCGTTGCACTCAGGGAGGGCACTGAAGCTTTCTTT
TRBV6-5	TRBD2	.	TRBJ2-1	CASSYRRGGRDEQFF	TGTGCCAGCAGTTACAGGCGGGGGGGCCGCGATGAGCAGTTCTTC
TRBV28	TRBD1	.	TRBJ1-1	CASSLGQGSRIAFF	TGTGCCAGCAGTTTAGGACAGGGCTCGCGGATCGCTTTCTTT
TRBV10-3	.	.	TRBJ1-4	CATRSGGANEKLFF	TGTGCCACCAGGAGCGGTGGGGCTAATGAAAAACTGTTTTTT
TRBV19	TRBD1	.	TRBJ1-2	CASSPGTAYGYTF	TGTGCCAGTAGTCCCGGGACAGCTTATGGCTACACCTTC
TRBV6-6	.	.	TRBJ2-7	CASSYYSYEQYF	TGTGCCAGCAGTTACTACAGTTACGAGCAGTACTTC
TRBV28	TRBD1	few	TRBJ1-6	CASSYRDRANSPLHF	TGTGCCAGCAGCTACCGGGACAGGGCCAACTCACCCCTCCACTTT
TRBV7-2	TRBD1	.	TRBJ2-1	CASTSTGANEQFF	TGTGCCAGCACCTCAACAGGGGCCAATGAGCAGTTCTTC
TRBV19	.	.	TRBJ1-5	CASSYPSLQPQHF	TGTGCCAGTAGCTACCCCTCCTTGCAGCCCCAGCATTTT
TRBV7-9	.	.	TRBJ1-5	CASSSGTKKGNQPQHF	TGTGCCAGCAGCTCCGGGACTAAAAAGGGAAATCAGCCCCAGCATTTT
TRBV12-3/TRBV12-4	.	.	TRBJ1-5	CAPGRYNQPQHF	TGTGCACCAGGTCGGTACAATCAGCCCCAGCATTTT